Listed below are T cell receptor beta chains from one sample, sequenced in a study of blood T cells in healthy people across ages. TCRdb used MiXCR to reprocess the 5' RACE reads, holding one entry per CDR3 protein. The sample consists of 1.5 million to 2 million distinct CDR3 sequences, 28% of them appearing once. The sample was blood. The receptors were gathered from a woman aged 25 to 39 in good health. Each CDR3 is given with its conserved first and last residue. A D gene is named only where the DNA matches it firmly. Size values are once, few and many counts, or a class for expanded clones, and some rows have none.

j_call | clone_size | d_call | v_call | cdr3_aa | cdr3_nt
TRBJ2-1 | many | TRBD1 | TRBV11-2 | CASSLRGTYGTGYNEQFF | TGTGCCAGCAGCCTCAGGGGGACCTACGGGACGGGGTACAATGAGCAGTTCTTC
TRBJ2-5 | few | TRBD1 | TRBV14 | CASSQVQGIWEQYF | TGTGCCAGCAGCCAAGTACAGGGGATATGGGAGCAGTACTTC
TRBJ1-2 | . | . | TRBV5-1 | CASSPGGGPNYGYTF | TGCGCCAGCAGCCCCGGTGGAGGCCCTAACTATGGCTACACCTTC
TRBJ2-1 | . | TRBD2 | TRBV12-3/TRBV12-4 | CASTILAGGPNEQFF | TGTGCCAGCACCATTCTAGCGGGAGGGCCGAATGAGCAGTTCTTC
TRBJ1-2 | . | . | TRBV4-2 | CASSQVGRVGGGGYTF | TGTGCCAGCAGCCAAGTAGGGCGAGTCGGGGGCGGGGGCTACACCTTC
TRBJ1-1 | . | . | TRBV15 | CATSRGDGEAFF | TGTGCCACCAGCAGAGGGGACGGTGAAGCTTTCTTT
TRBJ2-5 | many | TRBD2 | TRBV20-1 | CSAPHAGGIETQYF | TGCAGTGCTCCCCATGCGGGAGGGATAGAGACCCAGTACTTC
TRBJ1-1 | . | . | TRBV6-6 | CATLGRGEAFF | TGTGCCACCCTCGGGCGGGGTGAAGCTTTCTTT
TRBJ2-1 | . | . | TRBV29-1 | CSVDSWGGNNEQFF | TGCAGCGTTGATAGCTGGGGGGGCAACAATGAGCAGTTCTTC
TRBJ2-3 | . | . | TRBV7-9 | CASSPLGRGSTDTQYF | TGTGCCAGCAGCCCCTTAGGGCGCGGAAGCACAGATACGCAGTATTTT